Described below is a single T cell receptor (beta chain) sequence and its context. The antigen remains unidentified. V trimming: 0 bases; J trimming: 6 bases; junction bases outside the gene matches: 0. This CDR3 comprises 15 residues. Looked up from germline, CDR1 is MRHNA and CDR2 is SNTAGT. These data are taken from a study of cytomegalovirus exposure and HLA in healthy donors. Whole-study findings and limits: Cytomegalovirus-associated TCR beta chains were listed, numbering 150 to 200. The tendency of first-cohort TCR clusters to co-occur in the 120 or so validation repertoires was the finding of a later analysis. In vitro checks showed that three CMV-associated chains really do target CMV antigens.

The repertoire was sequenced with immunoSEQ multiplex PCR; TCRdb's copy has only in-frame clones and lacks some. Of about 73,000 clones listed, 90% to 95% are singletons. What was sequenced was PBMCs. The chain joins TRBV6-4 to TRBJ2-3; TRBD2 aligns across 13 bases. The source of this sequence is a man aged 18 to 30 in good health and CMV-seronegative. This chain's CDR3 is CASSDSTSGGDTQYF. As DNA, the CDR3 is TGTGCCAGCAGTGACTCGACTAGCGGGGGGGATACGCAGTATTTT.